One and the same sample provided the 2 T cell receptor beta chains below, sequenced in a study of robustness of blood B and T cell sequencing. TCR beta repertoires were quantified from mRNA rather than genomic DNA. The cDNA carried a universal priming site added by a 5' template-switch oligo. Every cDNA molecule received a random 12-nucleotide UMI from the template-switch oligo. TCRdb redid the calling of the PCR reads with MiXCR, one entry per CDR3 protein. The sample records about 3,600 distinct CDR3 sequences, roughly half being singletons. Source material: peripheral blood. The receptors were sampled from a human donor in good health.

The V gene is TRBV19, the J gene TRBJ1-1; 8 bases are shared with TRBD1. This CDR3 spans 17 amino acids. The junction had 12 bases not matched to a gene; V was cut back by 5 bases and J by 1 base. CDR1 and CDR2 (germline): LNHDA, SQIVND (reference sequence). CDR3 DNA: TGTGCCAGTAGTCCCCGGGACAGGTTTCATGGGAACACTGAAGCTTTCTTT. This gives the protein CASSPRDRFHGNTEAFF.

The chain is built from TRBV7-2 and TRBJ1-1, with 12 bases that match TRBD1. V shed 5 bases, J shed 1 base, and the junction held 8 bases outside the gene matches. The CDR3 loop spans 17 amino acids. Germline CDR1 SGHTA, CDR2 FQGNSA. CDR3 in amino acids: CASSPSGTGGRNTEAFF. The CDR3 DNA is TGTGCCAGCAGCCCCTCAGGGACAGGGGGCAGGAACACTGAAGCTTTCTTT.